Listed below are T cell receptor beta chains from one sample, sequenced in a study of blood T cells in healthy people across ages. One entry per CDR3 protein results from TCRdb running MiXCR on the 5' RACE reads. The table shows hundreds of thousands of distinct CDR3 sequences, with approximately 49% occurring only once. The sequenced material came from blood. These receptors came from a woman aged 60-70 years in good health. Each CDR3 is given with its conserved first and last residue. D genes are given only for firm matches. Expanded clones get a size class; other rows say once, few or many, or leave the size out.

j_call: TRBJ1-1; v_call: TRBV11-2; clone_size: .; d_call: .; cdr3_aa: CASSLQRQNAEAFF; cdr3_nt: TGTGCCAGCAGCTTACAACGCCAGAACGCTGAAGCTTTCTTT
j_call: TRBJ1-1; v_call: TRBV11-1; clone_size: few; d_call: .; cdr3_aa: CASSRRTPQTAEAFF; cdr3_nt: TGTGCCAGCAGTCGGCGGACACCTCAGACGGCTGAAGCTTTCTTT
j_call: TRBJ2-1; v_call: TRBV7-2; clone_size: .; d_call: .; cdr3_aa: CASSLVGMGPSEQFF; cdr3_nt: TGTGCCAGCAGCTTAGTCGGGATGGGTCCTAGTGAGCAGTTCTTC
j_call: TRBJ2-5; v_call: TRBV12-3/TRBV12-4; clone_size: few; d_call: TRBD1; cdr3_aa: CASRISGTEETQYF; cdr3_nt: TGTGCCAGCAGGATATCGGGGACAGAAGAGACCCAGTACTTC
j_call: TRBJ2-7; v_call: TRBV20-1; clone_size: .; d_call: .; cdr3_aa: CSAPKDTSYEQYF; cdr3_nt: TGCAGTGCTCCTAAGGACACTTCCTACGAGCAGTACTTC
j_call: TRBJ2-7; v_call: TRBV28; clone_size: .; d_call: TRBD1; cdr3_aa: CATWDRGSGEQYF; cdr3_nt: TGTGCCACCTGGGACAGGGGTTCGGGGGAGCAGTACTTC
j_call: TRBJ2-1; v_call: TRBV20-1; clone_size: .; d_call: TRBD2; cdr3_aa: CSAVSTSEVYNEQFF; cdr3_nt: TGCAGTGCGGTTTCGACTAGCGAGGTCTACAATGAGCAGTTCTTC
j_call: TRBJ1-4; v_call: TRBV7-2; clone_size: few; d_call: .; cdr3_aa: CASSLANRRGKLFF; cdr3_nt: TGTGCCAGCAGCTTAGCGAATCGGAGGGGAAAACTGTTTTTT
j_call: TRBJ1-2; v_call: TRBV21-1; clone_size: .; d_call: .; cdr3_aa: CASSKSPGICYGYTF; cdr3_nt: TGTGCCAGCAGCAAAAGTCCAGGGATTTGCTATGGCTACACCTTC
j_call: TRBJ1-6; v_call: TRBV10-3; clone_size: few; d_call: .; cdr3_aa: CAIAWAGDSPLHF; cdr3_nt: TGTGCCATCGCGTGGGCGGGGGATTCACCCCTCCACTTT
j_call: TRBJ2-1; v_call: TRBV7-9; clone_size: .; d_call: TRBD1; cdr3_aa: CASTLRPGQGNYNEQFF; cdr3_nt: TGTGCCAGCACCCTTAGACCCGGACAGGGAAACTACAATGAGCAGTTCTTC
j_call: TRBJ2-1; v_call: TRBV10-3; clone_size: few; d_call: TRBD2; cdr3_aa: CAISDSSGSDNEQFF; cdr3_nt: TGTGCCATCAGTGATTCTAGCGGGTCTGACAATGAGCAGTTCTTC
j_call: TRBJ2-2; v_call: TRBV12-3/TRBV12-4; clone_size: few; d_call: .; cdr3_aa: CASSGGNTGELFF; cdr3_nt: TGTGCCAGCAGTGGGGGGAACACCGGGGAGCTGTTTTTT
j_call: TRBJ1-2; v_call: TRBV5-5; clone_size: .; d_call: .; cdr3_aa: CASSFSIPVDYGYTF; cdr3_nt: TGTGCCAGCAGCTTTTCAATCCCTGTTGACTATGGCTACACCTTC
j_call: TRBJ2-3; v_call: TRBV3-1; clone_size: .; d_call: TRBD2; cdr3_aa: CASRPSSGRNTQYF; cdr3_nt: TGTGCCAGCCGCCCGAGTAGCGGGAGGAATACGCAGTATTTT
j_call: TRBJ1-1; v_call: TRBV29-1; clone_size: .; d_call: TRBD1; cdr3_aa: CSVGDSTYTEAFF; cdr3_nt: TGCAGCGTAGGGGACAGCACATACACTGAAGCTTTCTTT
j_call: TRBJ1-2; v_call: TRBV12-3/TRBV12-4; clone_size: few; d_call: TRBD1; cdr3_aa: CASREQGDYGYTF; cdr3_nt: TGTGCCAGCAGGGAACAGGGGGACTATGGCTACACCTTC
j_call: TRBJ2-5; v_call: TRBV6-2/TRBV6-3; clone_size: few; d_call: .; cdr3_aa: CASSYEAEEQYF; cdr3_nt: TGTGCCAGCAGTTACGAGGCGGAAGAGCAGTACTTC
j_call: TRBJ2-1; v_call: TRBV5-5; clone_size: few; d_call: TRBD2; cdr3_aa: CASSLVFSGGYNEQFF; cdr3_nt: TGTGCCAGCAGCTTGGTTTTTAGCGGGGGGTACAATGAGCAGTTCTTC
j_call: TRBJ1-6; v_call: TRBV20-1; clone_size: many; d_call: TRBD1; cdr3_aa: CSASTGESSPLHF; cdr3_nt: TGCAGTGCGTCGACAGGGGAAAGTTCACCCCTCCACTTT
j_call: TRBJ2-3; v_call: TRBV6-5; clone_size: .; d_call: .; cdr3_aa: CASFSQGDTQYF; cdr3_nt: TGTGCCAGCTTTTCCCAGGGAGATACGCAGTATTTT
j_call: TRBJ2-2; v_call: TRBV6-1; clone_size: .; d_call: .; cdr3_aa: CASKRGAISGELFF; cdr3_nt: TGTGCCAGCAAAAGGGGCGCTATCTCCGGGGAGCTGTTTTTT
j_call: TRBJ2-7; v_call: TRBV6-2/TRBV6-3; clone_size: .; d_call: .; cdr3_aa: CASRSGLRRPEQYF; cdr3_nt: TGTGCCAGCAGATCGGGACTCCGAAGGCCCGAGCAGTACTTC
j_call: TRBJ2-7; v_call: TRBV4-3; clone_size: .; d_call: TRBD2; cdr3_aa: CASSQEVGEREIYEQYF; cdr3_nt: TGCGCCAGCAGCCAAGAAGTAGGTGAGCGGGAGATCTACGAGCAGTACTTC
j_call: TRBJ1-2; v_call: TRBV11-1; clone_size: .; d_call: TRBD1; cdr3_aa: CASSQGQETKGGYTF; cdr3_nt: TGTGCCAGCAGCCAAGGACAGGAAACAAAAGGAGGCTACACCTTC
j_call: TRBJ2-2; v_call: TRBV27; clone_size: .; d_call: .; cdr3_aa: CASSTLAGGTAGELFF; cdr3_nt: TGTGCCAGCAGTACCCTAGCGGGTGGGACAGCCGGGGAGCTGTTTTTT